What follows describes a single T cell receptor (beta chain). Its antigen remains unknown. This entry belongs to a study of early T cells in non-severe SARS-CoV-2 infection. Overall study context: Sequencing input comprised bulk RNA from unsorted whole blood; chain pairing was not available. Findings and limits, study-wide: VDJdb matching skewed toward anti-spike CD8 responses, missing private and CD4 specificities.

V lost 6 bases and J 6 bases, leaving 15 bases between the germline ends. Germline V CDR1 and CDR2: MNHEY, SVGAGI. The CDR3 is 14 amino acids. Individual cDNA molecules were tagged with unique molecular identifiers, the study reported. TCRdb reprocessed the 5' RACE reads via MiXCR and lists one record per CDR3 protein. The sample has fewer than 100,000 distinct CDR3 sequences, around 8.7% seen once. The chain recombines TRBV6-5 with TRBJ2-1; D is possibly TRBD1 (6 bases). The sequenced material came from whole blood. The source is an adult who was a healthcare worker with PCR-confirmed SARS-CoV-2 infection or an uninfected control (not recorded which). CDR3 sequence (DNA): TGTGCCAGCAGACCCAGAGGGGGTTTCAATGAGCAGTTCTTC. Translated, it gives CASRPRGGFNEQFF.